This entry is about one T cell receptor beta chain. Its matching antigen is unknown. Trimming took 6 bases from V and 2 from J, leaving 8 bases between them. The CDR3 sequence is 13 residues long. Germline V gene lookup returns CDR1 SGHAT and CDR2 FQNNGV. The source of the sample is a study of T cells after yellow fever vaccination. Study-level information: Some fractions had low cell numbers, and these were prepared with SMART-Seq v4 Ultra Low Input. Study findings and constraints: Booster sampling recovered most clones from primary vaccination (approximately 97% CD4, approximately 88% CD8). Researchers cautioned that FACS-sorted repertoires could harbor abundant clonotypes contaminating from the bulk population.

As TCR cDNA was made by 5'RACE template switching, a universal primer site and UMIs were added. TCRdb independently ran MiXCR on the 5' RACE reads; one entry per CDR3 protein. Of some 300,000 distinct CDR3 sequences detected, about 10% appear once; the ten largest clones hold 3% to 4%. The specimen comprised CD4+ T cells sorted from PBMCs, sampled 45 days after the yellow fever booster vaccination. V is TRBV11-2 and J is TRBJ2-1, with D unclear. The clonotype originates from a man aged 18 to 35 who received the YFV17D yellow fever vaccine. Here the CDR3 reads CASRRITYNEQFF. The CDR3 DNA reads TGTGCCAGCAGGCGAATTACCTACAATGAGCAGTTCTTC.